A selection of T cell receptor beta chains follows, all from one sample in a study of T-cell memory formation after mild COVID-19. TCRdb ran MiXCR on the 5' RACE reads and lists one entry per CDR3 protein. The sample yields fewer than 650,000 distinct CDR3 sequences, 15% to 20% seen once. Sequencing was carried out using PBMCs or a T cell subset sorted from them (not recorded which). These receptors all come from an adult woman who had mild COVID-19 (a few samples of this study predate the infection). Cell type and time point are not known. Both conserved end residues are part of each CDR3. The D gene is left open where the match is weak. Size values are once, few and many counts, or a class for expanded clones, and some rows have none.

D: TRBD2
V: TRBV4-1
J: TRBJ2-2
size: few
DNA: TGCGCCAGCAGCCAAGATGGACTAGCGGGGGCTAAGAACACCGGGGAGCTGTTTTTT
CDR3: CASSQDGLAGAKNTGELFF

D: TRBD2
V: TRBV7-9
J: TRBJ2-5
size: few
DNA: TGTGCCAGCAGCTTGGGTGATGCAGCGTGGAGAGGCGGGAGGGCCTGGGAGGAGACCCAGTACTTC
CDR3: CASSLGDAAWRGGRAWEETQYF

D: TRBD1
V: TRBV5-1
J: TRBJ1-3
size: few
DNA: TGCGCCAGCAGCTTATCTACAGGGGGCTCTGGAAACACCATATATTTT
CDR3: CASSLSTGGSGNTIYF

D: .
V: TRBV9
J: TRBJ1-1
size: .
DNA: TGTGCCAGCAGCGACGGGGTAGGGACTGATTCGAACACTGAAGCTTTCTTT
CDR3: CASSDGVGTDSNTEAFF

D: TRBD1
V: TRBV19
J: TRBJ2-7
size: .
DNA: TGTGCCAGTAGTATCTCGGGACAGGGTTCCTACGAGCAGTACTTC
CDR3: CASSISGQGSYEQYF

D: .
V: TRBV29-1
J: TRBJ1-2
size: .
DNA: TGCAGCGTTCGTCCCAGCAGCTATGGCTACACCTTC
CDR3: CSVRPSSYGYTF

D: .
V: TRBV2
J: TRBJ2-7
size: .
DNA: TGTGCCAGCAGGTACAGATCCTACGAGCAGTACTTC
CDR3: CASRYRSYEQYF

D: .
V: TRBV20-1
J: TRBJ1-4
size: once
DNA: TGCAGTGCTAGGGTGGAAGCCTCTAATGAAAAACTGTTTTTT
CDR3: CSARVEASNEKLFF

D: .
V: TRBV2
J: TRBJ1-4
size: few
DNA: TGTGCCAGCAGTGAATATGGCTTGCGGGATGAAAAACTGTTTTTT
CDR3: CASSEYGLRDEKLFF

D: .
V: TRBV20-1
J: TRBJ2-1
size: .
DNA: TGCAGTGCTAGTGGGAGCCCCTACAATGAGCAGTTCTTC
CDR3: CSASGSPYNEQFF

D: TRBD1
V: TRBV5-1
J: TRBJ2-1
size: .
DNA: TGCGCCAGCAGCGTTCACCGGGACAGGGTGACAAATGAGCAGTTCTTC
CDR3: CASSVHRDRVTNEQFF

D: .
V: TRBV4-1
J: TRBJ1-1
size: once
DNA: TGCGCCAGCAGCCACCCCCACGGCGGAGGGCCGAACACTGAAGCTTTCTTT
CDR3: CASSHPHGGGPNTEAFF

D: .
V: TRBV29-1
J: TRBJ1-2
size: .
DNA: TGCAGCATACGTGCAGGGGAGGGCTACACCTTC
CDR3: CSIRAGEGYTF

D: .
V: TRBV5-4
J: TRBJ1-2
size: .
DNA: TGTGCCAGCAGCTTGGCGCTAAATGGCTACACCTTC
CDR3: CASSLALNGYTF

D: TRBD2
V: TRBV25-1
J: TRBJ2-4
size: .
DNA: TGTGCCAGCAGTGACCACGGGCGGGGGAAAAACATTCAGTACTTC
CDR3: CASSDHGRGKNIQYF

D: .
V: TRBV12-3/TRBV12-4
J: TRBJ1-4
size: .
DNA: TGTGCCAGCAGCGGGCACCCTAATGAAAAACTGTTTTTT
CDR3: CASSGHPNEKLFF

D: .
V: TRBV27
J: TRBJ2-1
size: few
DNA: TGTGCCAGCACAATAGGGGGGGCCTCCTACAATGAGCAGTTCTTC
CDR3: CASTIGGASYNEQFF

D: .
V: TRBV2
J: TRBJ1-5
size: .
DNA: TGTGCCAGCAGCCCGACCGTGGCCACTCCCCAGCATTTT
CDR3: CASSPTVATPQHF

D: .
V: TRBV20-1
J: TRBJ2-3
size: few
DNA: TGCAGTGCGGGATCGGCAGTGGGATCAGATACGCAGTATTTT
CDR3: CSAGSAVGSDTQYF

D: .
V: TRBV12-3/TRBV12-4
J: TRBJ2-1
size: few
DNA: TGTGCCAGCAGTCCTCCGGGTTTCTACAATGAGCAGTTCTTC
CDR3: CASSPPGFYNEQFF

D: TRBD2
V: TRBV4-2
J: TRBJ2-1
size: few
DNA: TGTGCCAGCAGCCAAGAGGGTAGCGGGGTTTGGAATGAGCAGTTCTTC
CDR3: CASSQEGSGVWNEQFF

D: .
V: TRBV6-1
J: TRBJ1-1
size: .
DNA: TGTGCCAGCAGTGTTTACACTGAAGCTTTCTTT
CDR3: CASSVYTEAFF

D: .
V: TRBV21-1
J: TRBJ1-1
size: .
DNA: TGTGCCAGCCGAAGTAGTACTGAAGCTTTCTTT
CDR3: CASRSSTEAFF

D: TRBD1
V: TRBV12-3/TRBV12-4
J: TRBJ2-7
size: .
DNA: TGTGCCAGCAGTTTAGGCAGGGGGCGCGACGAGCAGTACTTC
CDR3: CASSLGRGRDEQYF

D: .
V: TRBV6-6
J: TRBJ1-1
size: few
DNA: TGTGCCAGCAGTTACTTAGGTTCTCCTGAAGCTTTCTTT
CDR3: CASSYLGSPEAFF

D: .
V: TRBV12-3/TRBV12-4
J: TRBJ1-5
size: .
DNA: TGTGCCAGCAGCGTAGGACAGCCCCAGCATTTT
CDR3: CASSVGQPQHF

D: .
V: TRBV20-1
J: TRBJ1-1
size: few
DNA: TGCAGTGCTAGAAAATTACTAGGGAACACTGAAGCTTTCTTT
CDR3: CSARKLLGNTEAFF

D: .
V: TRBV20-1
J: TRBJ2-6
size: few
DNA: TGCAGTGCTAGAGATTCTTGGAGTGGGGCCAACGTCCTGACTTTC
CDR3: CSARDSWSGANVLTF

D: .
V: TRBV7-2
J: TRBJ1-5
size: .
DNA: TGTGCCAGCAGCGCAAGTCTGAGCGAAGGCAATCAGCCCCAGCATTTT
CDR3: CASSASLSEGNQPQHF

D: .
V: TRBV7-8
J: TRBJ1-2
size: few
DNA: TGTGCCAGCAGCAATCCAATTCCGAGCGGCTATGGCTACACCTTC
CDR3: CASSNPIPSGYGYTF

D: .
V: TRBV4-3
J: TRBJ2-3
size: .
DNA: TGCGCCAGCAGCCAACAGGGTGCCTCAGATACGAAGTATTTT
CDR3: CASSQQGASDTKYF

D: TRBD2
V: TRBV6-2/TRBV6-3
J: TRBJ2-7
size: once
DNA: TGTGCCAGCAGTTACTCGTGGCGGGAGCTTCCCTACGAGCAGTACTTC
CDR3: CASSYSWRELPYEQYF

D: .
V: TRBV20-1
J: TRBJ2-3
size: few
DNA: TGCAGTGCTAGAGCCTCCAGAAGCACAGATACGCAGTATTTT
CDR3: CSARASRSTDTQYF

D: TRBD2
V: TRBV3-1
J: TRBJ2-3
size: .
DNA: TGTGCCAGCAGCCAATCGGCTAGCGGGGGGGGTGCAGATACGCAGTATTTT
CDR3: CASSQSASGGGADTQYF

D: TRBD2
V: TRBV11-2
J: TRBJ2-3
size: .
DNA: TGTGCCAGCAGCACGGGGACTAGCGGGGCCACAGATACGCAGTATTTT
CDR3: CASSTGTSGATDTQYF

D: .
V: TRBV7-7
J: TRBJ2-1
size: .
DNA: TGTGCCAGCAGCTCCATAGACAGCTCCTACAATGAGCAGTTCTTC
CDR3: CASSSIDSSYNEQFF

D: TRBD1
V: TRBV5-5
J: TRBJ1-1
size: few
DNA: TGTGCCAGCAGCTCTCATGGGCAGGGGGCAGCTGAAGCTTTCTTT
CDR3: CASSSHGQGAAEAFF

D: TRBD2
V: TRBV5-1
J: TRBJ2-7
size: many
DNA: TGCGCCAGCAGCTTGACTAGCGGGGGATACGAGCAGTACTTC
CDR3: CASSLTSGGYEQYF

D: .
V: TRBV2
J: TRBJ2-3
size: few
DNA: TGTGCCAGCGTGGGGCAGGGATTAGCCTCAAGGGACACAGATACGCAGTATTTT
CDR3: CASVGQGLASRDTDTQYF

D: TRBD1
V: TRBV12-3/TRBV12-4
J: TRBJ1-1
size: few
DNA: TGTGCCAGCAGTTTTGGGGTGACAGGGTTGGCTTTCTTT
CDR3: CASSFGVTGLAFF

D: .
V: TRBV9
J: TRBJ1-1
size: few
DNA: TGTGCCAGCAGCGTAGGAGGGGATATGCTCGGCACTGAAGCTTTCTTT
CDR3: CASSVGGDMLGTEAFF